The source of this T cell receptor (beta chain) is a study of T cells in Graves' hyperthyroidism and ophthalmopathy (dated by TCRdb to the late 2010s). About the full investigation: Peripheral blood was sampled at the time of initial diagnosis, prior to any treatment. To identify distinguishing TCR V-J signatures, a discovery cohort of around 98 patients was used, comprising some 45 with Graves' ophthalmopathy and approximately 58 with stable Graves' hyperthyroidism. Whether ophthalmopathy could be predicted prospectively was tested in an independent validation cohort made up of approximately 19 hyperthyroidism patients plus 17 patients who later progressed to ophthalmopathy. The 95 to 100 discovery patients were randomly split 7:3 into training and test sets. In addition, the study compared T-cell repertoires in thyroid tissue and in blood from five or six Graves' hyperthyroidism patients. After sampling, hyperthyroidism patients received methimazole starting at 30 mg daily, and ophthalmopathy patients received high-dose intravenous methylprednisolone. The paper describes TCR Vbeta CDR3 sequencing of 140 or so peripheral blood samples, made up of fewer than 50 ophthalmopathy patients, 70 to 75 hyperthyroidism patients and 17 progressor patients.

Moderately to severely active disease, a Clinical Activity Score of at least 3, a NOSPECS grade of at least 4, and a duration under 3 months were present in ophthalmopathy patients. The study excluded patients with uncontrolled infections, other autoimmune diseases, pregnancy or lactation. Diagnoses were based on clinical symptoms, serum thyroxine and TRAb, thyroid ultrasound and orbital computed tomography. PBMCs were separated from around 9.1 ml of fresh peripheral blood using Ficoll-Paque density gradient centrifugation. Trizol reagent was used to extract total RNA, and RNA quality was then checked on an Agilent 2100 Bioanalyzer. CDR1 and CDR2 were assigned from the germline V gene (reference sequence) as SEHNR and FQNEAQ. The CDR3 contains 15 residues, cysteine and phenylalanine counted. Only the CDR3 DNA is retained, 45 bases long and in frame from the first base. Compared with germline, V lacks 4 bases and J lacks 3 bases; bases without a gene match: 3.

The TCR beta CDR3 regions were amplified from RNA transcripts. A first-round RT-PCR of the TCR CDR3 used the HTBI primer set with the Qiagen OneStep RT-PCR kit. A second multiplex PCR round built the libraries, followed by size selection and purification. The libraries were sequenced on an Illumina HiSeq2000 using paired-end 100 bp reads. In the source study's methods: SOAPnuke was used to process the raw data, throwing out any read that contained adapters or uncalled bases, had a mean Phred below 15, or lacked an exact constant-primer or identifier match. COPE v1.2.5 was used to merge the high-quality paired reads, and each unique nucleotide sequence was defined as a clonotype. MiTCR v1.1 was used to align the clonotypes against IMGT TRBV, TRBD and TRBJ reference segments. The analysis was restricted to V-J combinations with a frequency above 0.0001, which together covered roughly 99% of the repertoires. A TCS score was defined as the ratio between F50 (clonal expansion) and ExV (chaos), using BLOSUM62-based TCRdist between CDR3 peptides within each V-J. Welch's t-statistics and random forest reduced approximately 520 V-J features to 13, which were used in a naive Bayes classifier (R e1071). TCRdb reran the public reads through fastp at Q25 and MiXCR, keeping productive beta chains. Under each unique CDR3 protein, matching rows form one entry showing the most common genes and DNA. What appears here as the V and J calls and clone size reflects TCRdb's work, not the paper's. Across this sample there are roughly 250,000 distinct CDR3 sequences, with about 17% seen only once. In total, the top ten clones hold 25% to 30% of the sample.

This clonotype was picked up many times. Its binding antigen is unknown. Base quality data are lacking; no much larger clone is found one base away. Overall study results and their limits: No statistical method was used to fix the sample size in advance, and group allocation was not hidden from the investigators. In validation, the model predicted progression to ophthalmopathy with approximately 69% sensitivity and roughly 75% specificity, a median of roughly seven months before onset. Most expanded thyroid clonotypes (frequency above 0.001) were also detected in blood, suggesting blood repertoires may reflect thyroid immune responses. A 13 V-J signature model separated ophthalmopathy from stable hyperthyroidism, with around 90% sensitivity and 81.08% specificity in cross-validation and 80%/75% in testing.

Sequencing used blood. This TCR derives from a woman between 18 and 30 years old with Graves' ophthalmopathy. The rearrangement combines TRBV7-9 with TRBJ2-5; 12 bases in the junction line up with TRBD2. Here is the DNA: TGTGCCAGCAGCTCGACTAGCGGGGGTAAAGAGACCCAGTACTTC. Its protein product is CASSSTSGGKETQYF.